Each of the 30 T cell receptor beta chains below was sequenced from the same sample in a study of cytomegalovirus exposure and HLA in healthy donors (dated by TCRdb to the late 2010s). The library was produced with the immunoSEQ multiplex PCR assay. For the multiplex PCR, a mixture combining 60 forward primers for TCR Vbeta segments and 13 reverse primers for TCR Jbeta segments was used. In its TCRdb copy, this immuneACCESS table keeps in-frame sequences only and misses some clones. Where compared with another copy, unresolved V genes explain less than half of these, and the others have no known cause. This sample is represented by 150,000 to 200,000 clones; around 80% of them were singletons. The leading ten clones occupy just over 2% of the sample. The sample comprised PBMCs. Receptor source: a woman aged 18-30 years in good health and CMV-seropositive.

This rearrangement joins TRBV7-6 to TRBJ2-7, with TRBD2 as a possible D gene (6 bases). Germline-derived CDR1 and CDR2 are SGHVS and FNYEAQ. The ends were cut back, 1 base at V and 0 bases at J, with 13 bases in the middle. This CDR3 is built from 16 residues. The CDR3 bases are TGTGCCAGCAGCTTAGGGGTCTTAGCGGACTCCTACGAGCAGTACTTC. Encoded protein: CASSLGVLADSYEQYF. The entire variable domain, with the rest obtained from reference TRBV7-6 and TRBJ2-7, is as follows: GAGVSQSPRYKVTKRGQDVALRCDPISGHVSLYWYRQALGQGPEFLTYFNYEAQQDKSGLPNDRFSAERPEGSISTLTIQRTEQRDSAMYRCASSLGVLADSYEQYFGPGTRLTVT.

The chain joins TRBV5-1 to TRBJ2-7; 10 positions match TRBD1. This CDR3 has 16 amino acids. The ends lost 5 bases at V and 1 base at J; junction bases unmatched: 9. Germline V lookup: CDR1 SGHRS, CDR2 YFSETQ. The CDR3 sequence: CASRYGTGEESYEQYF. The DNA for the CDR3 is TGCGCCAGCAGGTATGGGACAGGGGAAGAGTCCTACGAGCAGTACTTC.

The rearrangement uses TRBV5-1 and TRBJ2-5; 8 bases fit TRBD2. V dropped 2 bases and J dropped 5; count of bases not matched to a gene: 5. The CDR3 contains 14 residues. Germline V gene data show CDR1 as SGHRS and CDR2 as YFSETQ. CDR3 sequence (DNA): TGCGCCAGCAGCTTAGGACTAGCCAGCGAGACCCAGTACTTC. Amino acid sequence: CASSLGLASETQYF.

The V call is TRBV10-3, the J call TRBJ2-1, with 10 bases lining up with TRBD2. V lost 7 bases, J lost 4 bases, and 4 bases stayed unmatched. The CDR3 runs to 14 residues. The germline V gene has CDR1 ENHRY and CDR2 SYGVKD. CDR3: CAINERGGYNEQFF. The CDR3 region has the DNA TGTGCCATCAACGAGCGGGGGGGTTACAATGAGCAGTTCTTC.

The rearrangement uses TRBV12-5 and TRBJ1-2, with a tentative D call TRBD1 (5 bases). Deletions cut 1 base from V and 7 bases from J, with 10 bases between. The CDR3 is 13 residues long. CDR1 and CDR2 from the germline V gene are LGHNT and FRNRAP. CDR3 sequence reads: CASGLAPTVGYTF. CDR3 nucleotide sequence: TGTGCTAGTGGTTTGGCCCCGACAGTTGGCTACACCTTC.

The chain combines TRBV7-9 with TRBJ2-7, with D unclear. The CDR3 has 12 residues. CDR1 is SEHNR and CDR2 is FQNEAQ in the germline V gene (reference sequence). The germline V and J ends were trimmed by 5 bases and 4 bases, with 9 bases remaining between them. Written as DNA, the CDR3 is TGTGCCAGCAGCCAAGACGGGTACGAGCAGTACTTC. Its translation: CASSQDGYEQYF.

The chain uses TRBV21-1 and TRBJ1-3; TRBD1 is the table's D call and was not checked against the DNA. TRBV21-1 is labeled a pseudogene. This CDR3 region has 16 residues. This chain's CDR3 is CASSASGEGSGNTIYF. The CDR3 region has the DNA TGTGCCAGCAGTGCGTCAGGGGAAGGATCTGGAAACACCATATATTTT.

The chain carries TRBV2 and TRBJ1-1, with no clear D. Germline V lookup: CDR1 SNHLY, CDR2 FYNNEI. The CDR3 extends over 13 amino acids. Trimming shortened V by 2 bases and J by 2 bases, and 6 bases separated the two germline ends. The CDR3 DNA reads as TGTGCCAGCAGTGAAACGGTAAACACTGAAGCTTTCTTT. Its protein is CASSETVNTEAFF.

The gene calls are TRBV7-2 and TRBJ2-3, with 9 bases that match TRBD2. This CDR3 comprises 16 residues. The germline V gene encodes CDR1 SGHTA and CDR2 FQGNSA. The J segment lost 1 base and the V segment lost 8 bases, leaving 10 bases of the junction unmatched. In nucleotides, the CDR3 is TGTGCCAGCCCGGGAGGAGCGGGGGGACGCACAGATACGCAGTATTTT. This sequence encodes CASPGGAGGRTDTQYF.

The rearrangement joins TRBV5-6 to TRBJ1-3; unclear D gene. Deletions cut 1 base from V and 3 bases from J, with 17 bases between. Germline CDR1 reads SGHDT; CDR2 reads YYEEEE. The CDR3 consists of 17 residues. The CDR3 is CASSLSSANNYGNTIYF. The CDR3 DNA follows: TGTGCCAGCAGCTTGTCGTCCGCTAATAATTATGGAAACACCATATATTTT.

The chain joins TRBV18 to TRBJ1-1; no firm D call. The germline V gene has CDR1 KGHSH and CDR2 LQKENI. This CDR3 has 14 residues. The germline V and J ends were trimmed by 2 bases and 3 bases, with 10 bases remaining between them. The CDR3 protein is CASSPTRGDTEAFF. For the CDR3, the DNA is TGTGCCAGCTCACCAACGCGCGGGGACACTGAAGCTTTCTTT.

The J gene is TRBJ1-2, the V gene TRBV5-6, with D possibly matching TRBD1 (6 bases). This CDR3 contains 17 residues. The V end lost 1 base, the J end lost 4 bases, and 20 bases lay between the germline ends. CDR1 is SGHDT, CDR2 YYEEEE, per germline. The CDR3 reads CASSLPLRDTGIYGYTF. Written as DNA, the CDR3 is TGTGCCAGCAGCTTGCCGTTAAGGGACACGGGAATCTATGGCTACACCTTC.

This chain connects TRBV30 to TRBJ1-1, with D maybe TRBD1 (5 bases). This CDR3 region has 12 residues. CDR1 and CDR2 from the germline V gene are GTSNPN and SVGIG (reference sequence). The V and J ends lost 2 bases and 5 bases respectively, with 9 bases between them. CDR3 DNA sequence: TGTGCCTGGAGTAGACGGACAACTGAAGCTTTCTTT. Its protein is CAWSRRTTEAFF.

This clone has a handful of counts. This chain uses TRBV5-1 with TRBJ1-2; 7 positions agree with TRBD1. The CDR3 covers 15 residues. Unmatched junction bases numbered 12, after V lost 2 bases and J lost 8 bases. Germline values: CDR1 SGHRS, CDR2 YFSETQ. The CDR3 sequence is CASSLVGGQRGGYTF. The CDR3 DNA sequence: TGCGCCAGCAGCTTAGTAGGGGGCCAGAGGGGAGGCTACACCTTC.

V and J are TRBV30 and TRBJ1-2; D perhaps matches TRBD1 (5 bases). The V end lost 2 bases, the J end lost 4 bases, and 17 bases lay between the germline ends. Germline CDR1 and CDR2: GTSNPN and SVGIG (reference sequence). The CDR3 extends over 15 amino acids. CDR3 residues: CAWSLGPRQGYGYTF. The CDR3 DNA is TGTGCCTGGAGTTTGGGGCCTCGTCAGGGCTATGGCTACACCTTC.

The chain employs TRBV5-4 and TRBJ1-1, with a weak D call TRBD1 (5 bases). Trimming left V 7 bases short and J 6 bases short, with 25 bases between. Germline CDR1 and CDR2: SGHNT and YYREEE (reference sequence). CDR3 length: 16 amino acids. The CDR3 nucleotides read TGTGCCAGCCTCCTAGGCAGCCCAGCGGGGGGGTCTGAAGCTTTCTTT. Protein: CASLLGSPAGGSEAFF.

CDR3 sequence reads: CASSVLLAGGLKFYEQYV. The DNA for the CDR3 is TGTGCCAGCAGCGTACTATTAGCGGGGGGACTTAAATTTTACGAGCAGTACGTC. V usage is TRBV9 and J usage is TRBJ2-7, with TRBD2 identical over 10 bases. V dropped 1 base and J dropped 4; count of bases not matched to a gene: 14. The germline V gene encodes CDR1 SGDLS and CDR2 YYNGEE. The CDR3 extends over 18 amino acids.

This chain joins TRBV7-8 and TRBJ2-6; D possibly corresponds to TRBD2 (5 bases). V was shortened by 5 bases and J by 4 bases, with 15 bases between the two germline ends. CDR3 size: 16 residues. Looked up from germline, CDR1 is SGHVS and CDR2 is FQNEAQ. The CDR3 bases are TGTGCCAGCAGCCTAAGAAGCGGTGGCGGGGCCAACGTCCTGACTTTC. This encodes CASSLRSGGGANVLTF.

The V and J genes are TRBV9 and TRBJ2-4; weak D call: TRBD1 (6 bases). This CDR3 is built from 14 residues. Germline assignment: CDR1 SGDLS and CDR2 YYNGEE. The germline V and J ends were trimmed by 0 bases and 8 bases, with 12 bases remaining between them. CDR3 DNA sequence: TGTGCCAGCAGCGTAGAGGCAGGGGCGGACATTCAGTACTTC. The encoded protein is CASSVEAGADIQYF.

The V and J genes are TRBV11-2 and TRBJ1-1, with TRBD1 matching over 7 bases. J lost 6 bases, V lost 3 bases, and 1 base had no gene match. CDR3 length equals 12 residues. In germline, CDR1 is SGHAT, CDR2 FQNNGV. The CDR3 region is CASSFGTAEAFF. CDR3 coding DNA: TGTGCCAGCAGCTTCGGGACAGCTGAAGCTTTCTTT.

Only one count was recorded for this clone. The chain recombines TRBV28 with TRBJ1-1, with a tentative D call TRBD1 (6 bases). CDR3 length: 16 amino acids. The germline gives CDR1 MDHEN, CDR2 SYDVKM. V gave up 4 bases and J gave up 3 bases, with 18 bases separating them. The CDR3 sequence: CASSSDSGGWDTEAFF. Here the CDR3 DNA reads TGTGCCAGCAGTTCGGACAGCGGGGGGTGGGACACTGAAGCTTTCTTT.

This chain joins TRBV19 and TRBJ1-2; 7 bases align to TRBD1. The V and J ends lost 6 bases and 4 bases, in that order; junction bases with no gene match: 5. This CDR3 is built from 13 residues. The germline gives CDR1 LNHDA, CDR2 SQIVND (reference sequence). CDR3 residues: CASSGDSSYGYTF. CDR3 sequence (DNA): TGTGCCAGTAGCGGGGACAGTTCCTATGGCTACACCTTC.

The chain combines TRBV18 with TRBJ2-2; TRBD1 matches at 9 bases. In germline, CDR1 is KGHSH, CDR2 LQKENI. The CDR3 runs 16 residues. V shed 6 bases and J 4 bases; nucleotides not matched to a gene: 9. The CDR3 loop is CASSPSQGASTGELFF. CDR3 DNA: TGTGCCAGCTCGCCTTCACAGGGGGCAAGCACCGGGGAGCTGTTTTTT. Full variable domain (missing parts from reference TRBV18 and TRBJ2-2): NAGVMQNPRHLVRRRGQEARLRCSPMKGHSHVYWYRQLPEEGLKFMVYLQKENIIDESGMPKERFSAEFPKEGPSILRIQQVVRGDSAAYFCASSPSQGASTGELFFGEGSRLTVL.

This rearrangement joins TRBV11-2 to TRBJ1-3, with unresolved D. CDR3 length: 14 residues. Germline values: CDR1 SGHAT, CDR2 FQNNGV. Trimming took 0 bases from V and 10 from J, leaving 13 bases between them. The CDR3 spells CASSLDNGGLTIYF. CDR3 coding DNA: TGTGCCAGCAGCTTAGATAACGGAGGGCTTACCATATATTTT.

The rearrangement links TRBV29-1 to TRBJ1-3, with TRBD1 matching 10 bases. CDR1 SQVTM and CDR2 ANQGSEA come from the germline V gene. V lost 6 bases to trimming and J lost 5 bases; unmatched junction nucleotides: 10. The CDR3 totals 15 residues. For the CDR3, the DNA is TGCAGCGTCCTTGACAGGGGGCAAGGTCGAAACACCATATATTTT. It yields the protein CSVLDRGQGRNTIYF.

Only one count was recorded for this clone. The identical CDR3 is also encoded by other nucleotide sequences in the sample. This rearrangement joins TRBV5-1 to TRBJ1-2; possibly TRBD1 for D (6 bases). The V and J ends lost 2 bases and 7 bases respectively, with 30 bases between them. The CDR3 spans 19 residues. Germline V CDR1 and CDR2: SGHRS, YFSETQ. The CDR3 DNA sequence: TGCGCCAGCAGCTTACCGCTGGAACCCCCGGGGCAGGGGCTGGGTGGCTACACCTTC. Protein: CASSLPLEPPGQGLGGYTF.

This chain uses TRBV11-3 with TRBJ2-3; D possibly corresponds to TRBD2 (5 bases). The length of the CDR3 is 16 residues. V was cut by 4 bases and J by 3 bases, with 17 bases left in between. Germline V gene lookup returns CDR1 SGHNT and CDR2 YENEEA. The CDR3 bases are TGTGCCAGCAGCTCCCGCGTAGGGAGAGGGACAGATACGCAGTATTTT. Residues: CASSSRVGRGTDTQYF.

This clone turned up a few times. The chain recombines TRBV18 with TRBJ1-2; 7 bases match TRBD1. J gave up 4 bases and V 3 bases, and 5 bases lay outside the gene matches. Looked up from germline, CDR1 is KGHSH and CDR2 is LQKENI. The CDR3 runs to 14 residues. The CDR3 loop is CASSPDRVGYGYTF. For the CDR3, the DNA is TGTGCCAGCTCACCCGACAGGGTTGGCTATGGCTACACCTTC.

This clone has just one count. CDR3 DNA sequence: TGTGCCAGCAGTTCTACAGGGCTGGAGCAGTACTTC. Protein: CASSSTGLEQYF. The rearrangement links TRBV6-5 to TRBJ2-5, with D possibly matching TRBD1 (6 bases). The CDR3 is made up of 12 amino acids. The V end lost 4 bases, the J end lost 11 bases, and 14 bases lay between the germline ends. The germline CDR1 and CDR2 sequences are MNHEY and SVGAGI.

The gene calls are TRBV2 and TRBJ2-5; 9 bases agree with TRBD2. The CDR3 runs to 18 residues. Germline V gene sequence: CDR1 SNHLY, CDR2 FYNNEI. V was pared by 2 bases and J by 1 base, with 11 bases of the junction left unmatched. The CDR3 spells CASSESRRASGAQETQYF. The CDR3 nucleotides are TGTGCCAGCAGTGAAAGCAGGCGGGCTAGCGGGGCCCAAGAGACCCAGTACTTC.